This T cell receptor beta chain was sequenced in a study of blood T cell repertoires in COVID-19. Study-level background: Both acute and convalescent COVID-19 samples were obtained from the United States, Italy and Spain. PBMCs, B-cell-depleted T cells, or T cells were the source of the cDNA or gDNA that made up the material.

Losses at the gene ends were 5 bases for V and 8 bases for J; bases not matched to a gene: 11. The CDR3 runs to 14 residues. Germline V gene data show CDR1 as SGHVS and CDR2 as FQNEAQ. Original analysis: For nucleated cells, counts were estimated from reference gene primer amplification. Assay: immunoSEQ multiplex PCR; the TCRdb copy retains only in-frame clones and omits some. The D gene and trimming were derived from the DNA, and the V and J assignments and clone size from that table. The table shows hundreds of thousands of clones, with about 83% occurring only once. This chain connects TRBV7-8 to TRBJ1-2, with TRBD1 identical over 7 bases. Sequencing was done on a sample of peripheral blood. This TCR was recovered from a man older than 75 with acute or convalescent COVID-19. The CDR3 region is CASSTTTGARGYTF. CDR3 DNA: TGTGCCAGCAGCACCACAACAGGGGCAAGGGGCTACACCTTC. The full variable domain, with the rest looked up from reference TRBV7-8 and TRBJ1-2, is GAGVSQSPRYKVAKRGQDVALRCDPISGHVSLFWYQQALGQGPEFLTYFQNEAQLDKSGLPSDRFFAERPEGSVSTLKIQRTQQEDSAVYLCASSTTTGARGYTFGSGTRLTVV.